The rows below give T cell receptor beta chains drawn from one sample of a study of shared clonotypes between healthy human individuals. Produced via immunoSEQ multiplex PCR; TCRdb's table is partial and in-frame only. The table shows 550,000 to 800,000 clones, with about 90% occurring only once. Specimen: memory CD8+ T cells from PBMCs. These receptors originate from a man between 18 and 29 years old in good health. Some clones in this sample may be carry-over from other donors' samples. The CDR3 runs from the conserved cysteine through the conserved F or W. D genes are given only for firm matches. Clone size, where shown, is once, few, many, or a class for clones that have expanded.

abundance,d_gene,v_gene,j_gene,CDR3nt,CDR3aa
.,TRBD1,TRBV6-1,TRBJ2-7,TGTGCCAGCAGTGACCGACAGGGGTTGCCCTCCTACGAGCAGTACTTC,CASSDRQGLPSYEQYF
once,.,TRBV7-9,TRBJ2-3,TGTGCCAGCAGCCTTCATCTGGAGGCGCAGTATTTT,CASSLHLEAQYF
.,.,TRBV5-1,TRBJ2-5,TGCGCCAGCAGCTTGGCCGAAGACCAGTACTTC,CASSLAEDQYF
.,TRBD2,TRBV7-7,TRBJ2-1,TGTGCCAGCAGCTTAGAGGGACTACACAATGAGCAGTTCTTC,CASSLEGLHNEQFF
.,.,TRBV10-3,TRBJ2-2,TGTGCCATCAGAGGACTCGGTGCCAACCCCGGGGAGCTGTTTTTT,CAIRGLGANPGELFF
.,.,TRBV18,TRBJ2-7,TGTGCCAGCTCACCAGGAGACGAGCAGTACTTC,CASSPGDEQYF
.,.,TRBV5-1,TRBJ1-1,TGCGCCAGCAGCCCAGCCCCAGGCTTTGAAGCTTTCTTT,CASSPAPGFEAFF
.,TRBD1,TRBV27,TRBJ2-3,TGTGCCAGCAGTTTAGGGACAGGCCACACAGATACGCAGTATTTT,CASSLGTGHTDTQYF
.,.,TRBV6-1,TRBJ1-1,TGTGCCAGCAGTGATGACAGGCGGAACACTGAAGCTTTCTTT,CASSDDRRNTEAFF
.,TRBD1,TRBV28,TRBJ2-2,TGTGCCATCCCGACAGGGGGGGAAACCGGGGAGCTGTTTTTT,CAIPTGGETGELFF
.,TRBD2,TRBV5-4,TRBJ2-1,TGTGCCAGCAGCTTGTATAGCGGGCTGGTATACAATGAGCAGTTCTTC,CASSLYSGLVYNEQFF